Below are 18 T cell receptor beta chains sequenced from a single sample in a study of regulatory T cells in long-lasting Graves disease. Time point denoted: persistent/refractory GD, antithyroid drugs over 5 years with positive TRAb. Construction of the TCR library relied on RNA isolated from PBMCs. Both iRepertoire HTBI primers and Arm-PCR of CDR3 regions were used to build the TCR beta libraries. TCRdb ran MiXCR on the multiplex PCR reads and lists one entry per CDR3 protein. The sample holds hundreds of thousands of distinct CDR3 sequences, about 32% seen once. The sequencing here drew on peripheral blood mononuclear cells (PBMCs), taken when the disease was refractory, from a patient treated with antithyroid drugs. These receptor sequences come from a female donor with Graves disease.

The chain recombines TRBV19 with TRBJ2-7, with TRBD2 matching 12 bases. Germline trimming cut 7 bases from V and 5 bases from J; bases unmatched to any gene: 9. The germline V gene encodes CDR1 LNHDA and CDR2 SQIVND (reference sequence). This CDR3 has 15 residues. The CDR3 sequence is CASTSSGRALDEQYF. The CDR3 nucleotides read TGTGCCAGTACCTCTAGCGGGAGGGCCTTGGACGAGCAGTACTTC.

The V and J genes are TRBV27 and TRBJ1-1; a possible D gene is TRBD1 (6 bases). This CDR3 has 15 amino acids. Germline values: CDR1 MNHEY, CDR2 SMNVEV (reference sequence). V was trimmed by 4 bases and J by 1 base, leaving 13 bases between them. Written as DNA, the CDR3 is TGTGCCAGCAGTTCCAGGGACATAGAGAACACTGAAGCTTTCTTT. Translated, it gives CASSSRDIENTEAFF.

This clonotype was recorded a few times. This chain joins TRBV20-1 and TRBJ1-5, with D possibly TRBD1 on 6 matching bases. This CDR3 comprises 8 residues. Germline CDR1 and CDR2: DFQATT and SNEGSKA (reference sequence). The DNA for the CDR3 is TGCACCAGGGGGCCCCAGCATTTT. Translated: CTRGPQHF.

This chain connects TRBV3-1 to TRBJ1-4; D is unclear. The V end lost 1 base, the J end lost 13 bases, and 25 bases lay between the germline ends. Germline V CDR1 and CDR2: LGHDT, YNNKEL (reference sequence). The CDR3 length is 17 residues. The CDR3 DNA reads TGTGCCAGCAGCCAAGTTACCGCGGAGACGCTAAACAGTGTACTGTTTTTT. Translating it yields CASSQVTAETLNSVLFF.

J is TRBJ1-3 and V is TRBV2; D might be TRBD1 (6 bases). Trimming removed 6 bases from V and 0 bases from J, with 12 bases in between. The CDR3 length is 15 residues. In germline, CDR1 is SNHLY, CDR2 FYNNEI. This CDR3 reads CASRETGFSGNTIYF. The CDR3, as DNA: TGTGCCAGCAGGGAAACAGGGTTCTCTGGAAACACCATATATTTT.

The CDR3 DNA follows: TGCAGTGCTAGGACACCCAATCAGCCCCAGCATTTT. This encodes CSARTPNQPQHF. The chain has TRBV20-1 and TRBJ1-5; D gene unclear. Trimming took 3 bases from V and 3 from J, leaving 6 bases between them. Germline CDR1 reads DFQATT; CDR2 reads SNEGSKA (reference sequence). The CDR3 length is 12 residues.

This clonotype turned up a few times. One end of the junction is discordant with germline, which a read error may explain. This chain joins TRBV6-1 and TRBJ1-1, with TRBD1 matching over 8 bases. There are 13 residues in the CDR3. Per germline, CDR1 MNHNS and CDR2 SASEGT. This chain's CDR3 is CAISRTGLTEAFF. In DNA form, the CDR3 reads TGTGCCATCAGTCGGACAGGGTTGACTGAAGCTTTCTTT.

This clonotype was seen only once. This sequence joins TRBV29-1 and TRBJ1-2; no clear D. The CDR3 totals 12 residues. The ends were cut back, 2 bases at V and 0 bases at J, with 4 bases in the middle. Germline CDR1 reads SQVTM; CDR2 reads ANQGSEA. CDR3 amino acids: CSVETPNYGYTF. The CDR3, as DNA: TGCAGCGTTGAAACACCTAACTATGGCTACACCTTC.

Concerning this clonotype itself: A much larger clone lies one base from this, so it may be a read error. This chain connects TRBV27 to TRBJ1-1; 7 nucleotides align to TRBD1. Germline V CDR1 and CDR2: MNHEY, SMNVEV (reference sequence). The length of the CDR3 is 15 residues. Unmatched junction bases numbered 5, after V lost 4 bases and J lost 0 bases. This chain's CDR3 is CASSYGTELNTEAFF. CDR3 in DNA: TGTGCCAGCAGTTACGGGACAGAGTTGAACACTGAAGCTTTCTTT.

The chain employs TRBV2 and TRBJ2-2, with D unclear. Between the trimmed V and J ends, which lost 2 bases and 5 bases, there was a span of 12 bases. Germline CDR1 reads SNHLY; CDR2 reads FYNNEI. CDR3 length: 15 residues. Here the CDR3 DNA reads TGTGCCAGCAGTGAAACGGTACTCCCAACCGGGGAGCTGTTTTTT. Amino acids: CASSETVLPTGELFF.

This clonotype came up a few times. The CDR3 sequence: CAISESPDTTETQYF. The CDR3, as DNA: TGTGCCATCAGTGAGTCGCCTGACACCACGGAGACCCAGTACTTC. The V and J genes are TRBV10-3 and TRBJ2-5; no clear D. Germline V gives CDR1 ENHRY, CDR2 SYGVKD. The CDR3 has 15 amino acids. V was clipped by 0 bases and J by 5 bases, with 13 bases between them.

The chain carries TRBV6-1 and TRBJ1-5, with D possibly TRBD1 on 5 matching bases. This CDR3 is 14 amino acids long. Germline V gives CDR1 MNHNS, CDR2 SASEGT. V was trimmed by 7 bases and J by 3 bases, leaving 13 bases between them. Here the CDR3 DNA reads TGTGCCAGCACAGAAGTGGGGGTCAATCAGCCCCAGCATTTT. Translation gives CASTEVGVNQPQHF.

CDR3 sequence: CASSQDQQRNEKLFF. The CDR3 DNA reads TGTGCCAGCAGCCAAGATCAGCAGAGGAATGAAAAACTGTTTTTT. The V call is TRBV3-1, the J call TRBJ1-4, with unresolved D. The CDR3 sequence is 15 residues long. Trimming stripped 0 bases from V and 5 bases from J, with 10 bases between. Germline assignment: CDR1 LGHDT and CDR2 YNNKEL (reference sequence).

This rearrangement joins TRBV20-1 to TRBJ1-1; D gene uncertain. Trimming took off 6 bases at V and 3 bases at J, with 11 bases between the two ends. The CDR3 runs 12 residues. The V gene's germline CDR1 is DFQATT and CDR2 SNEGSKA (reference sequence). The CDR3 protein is CSADTVDTEAFF. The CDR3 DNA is TGCAGTGCCGATACCGTCGACACTGAAGCTTTCTTT.

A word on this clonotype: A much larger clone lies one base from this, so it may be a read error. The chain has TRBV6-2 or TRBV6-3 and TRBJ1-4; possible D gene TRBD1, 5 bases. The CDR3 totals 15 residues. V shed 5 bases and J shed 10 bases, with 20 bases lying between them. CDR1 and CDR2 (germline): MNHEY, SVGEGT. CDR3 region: CASSEQVRKGGKLFF. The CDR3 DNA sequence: TGTGCCAGCAGTGAACAGGTCCGAAAAGGTGGAAAACTGTTTTTT.

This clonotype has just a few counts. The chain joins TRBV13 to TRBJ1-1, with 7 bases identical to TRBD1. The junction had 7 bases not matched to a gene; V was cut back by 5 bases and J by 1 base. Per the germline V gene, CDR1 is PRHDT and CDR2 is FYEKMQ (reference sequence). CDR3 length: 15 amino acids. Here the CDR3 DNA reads TGTGCCAGCAGCAACCTGGGACAGACGAACACTGAAGCTTTCTTT. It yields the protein CASSNLGQTNTEAFF.

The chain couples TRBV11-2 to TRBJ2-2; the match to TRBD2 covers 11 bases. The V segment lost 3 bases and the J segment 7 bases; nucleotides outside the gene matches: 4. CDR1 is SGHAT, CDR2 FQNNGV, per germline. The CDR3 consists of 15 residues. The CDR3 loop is CASSLTSGKFGELFF. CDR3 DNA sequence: TGTGCCAGCAGCTTGACTAGCGGGAAATTCGGGGAGCTGTTTTTT. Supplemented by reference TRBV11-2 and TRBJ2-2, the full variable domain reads EAGVAQSPRYKIIEKRQSVAFWCNPISGHATLYWYQQILGQGPKLLIQFQNNGVVDDSQLPKDRFSAERLKGVDSTLKIQPAKLEDSAVYLCASSLTSGKFGELFFGEGSRLTVL.

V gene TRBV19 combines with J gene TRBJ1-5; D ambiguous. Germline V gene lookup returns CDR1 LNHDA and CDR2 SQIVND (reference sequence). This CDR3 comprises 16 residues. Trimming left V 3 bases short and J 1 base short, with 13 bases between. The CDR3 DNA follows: TGTGCCAGTAGTATTTTCCTAGGGAAGAGCAATCAGCCCCAGCATTTT. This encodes CASSIFLGKSNQPQHF. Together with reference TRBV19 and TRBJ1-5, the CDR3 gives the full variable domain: DGGITQSPKYLFRKEGQNVTLSCEQNLNHDAMYWYRQDPGQGLRLIYYSQIVNDFQKGDIAEGYSVSREKKESFPLTVTSAQKNPTAFYLCASSIFLGKSNQPQHFGDGTRLSIL.